This T cell receptor beta chain was found in a study of blood T cell repertoires in COVID-19. In the study overall: There were acute and convalescent COVID-19 samples, and they came from the United States, Italy and Spain.

As originally analysed: Estimation of nucleated cell counts was performed using reference gene primer amplification. TCRdb keeps only in-frame clones here, not all; method: immunoSEQ multiplex PCR. V and J calls and clone size are as listed in that table; D and trimming were resolved from the DNA. The sample has around 100,000 clones; roughly 90% are singletons. V lost 6 bases and J lost 5; bases outside the gene matches: 5. From germline, CDR1 is LGHDT and CDR2 YNNKEL (reference sequence). The CDR3 is 13 amino acids. The chain combines TRBV3-1 (or the pseudogene TRBV3-2) with TRBJ1-2; 8 nucleotides line up with TRBD1. This TCR was recovered from a human donor in a cohort sampled during active COVID-19. Sequencing used peripheral blood. In nucleotides, the CDR3 is TGTGCCAGCAGTAAACAGGGGGAATATGGCTACACCTTC. Encoded protein: CASSKQGEYGYTF.